Included here is one T cell receptor (beta chain) sequence, with context. Its matching antigen is unknown. The CDR3 is 17 residues long. The germline CDR1 and CDR2 sequences are WSHSY and SAAADI. These data belong to a study of blood T cells in healthy people across ages. Overall study findings and caveats: In the absence of known donor CMV status, changes in expanded clonotypes were possibly confounded.

Next came a second PCR, run for about 7 to 12 cycles, which used a sample-barcoded 5' primer along with a J-beta primer mix. One entry per CDR3 protein results from TCRdb running MiXCR on the 5' RACE reads. The sample shows over 1.5 million distinct CDR3 sequences, roughly 52% of them seen only once. The sequencing sample was made of blood. V gene TRBV10-2 combines with J gene TRBJ2-4; D is tentatively TRBD1 or TRBD2 (6 bases each). The DNA matches TRBJ2-7 better at its end, which makes the J call doubtful. This TCR was recovered from a woman aged 35 to 49 in good health. DNA for the CDR3: TGCGCCAGCAGTGAACCGGGGACAATGGGGGGCATCCACGAGCAGTACTTC. Protein product: CASSEPGTMGGIHEQYF.